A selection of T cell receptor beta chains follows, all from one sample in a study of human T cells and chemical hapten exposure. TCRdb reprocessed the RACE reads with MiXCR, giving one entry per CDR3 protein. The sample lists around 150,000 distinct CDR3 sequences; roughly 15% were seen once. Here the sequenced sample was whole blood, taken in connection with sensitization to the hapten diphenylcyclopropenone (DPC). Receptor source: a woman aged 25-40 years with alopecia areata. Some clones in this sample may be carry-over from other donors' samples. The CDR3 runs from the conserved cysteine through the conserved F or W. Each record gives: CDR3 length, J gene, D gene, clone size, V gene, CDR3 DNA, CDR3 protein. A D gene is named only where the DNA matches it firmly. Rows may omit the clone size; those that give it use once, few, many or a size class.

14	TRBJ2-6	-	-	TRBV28	TGTGCCAGCAGTTTTTCATCTGGGGCCAACGTCCTGACTTTC	CASSFSSGANVLTF
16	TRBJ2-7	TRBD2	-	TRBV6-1	TGTGCCAGCAGTGAAGCGTCTAGCGGGAGGTGGTACGAGCAGTACTTC	CASSEASSGRWYEQYF
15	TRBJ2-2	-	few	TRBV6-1	TGTGCCAGCAGTGGTTTATCAGGGGTCACCGGGGAGCTGTTTTTT	CASSGLSGVTGELFF
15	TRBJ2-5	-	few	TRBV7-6	TGTGCCAGCAGCATTTCTCGACTTGCGCGAGAGACCCAGTACTTC	CASSISRLARETQYF
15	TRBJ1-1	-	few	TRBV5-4	TGTGCCAGCAGCATGGGGGTCGGGGAGCCCCCTGAAGCTTTCTTT	CASSMGVGEPPEAFF
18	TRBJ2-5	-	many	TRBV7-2	TGTGCCAGCAGCTTAGTGGCAGGGGCAGCGGGGTATTCGGAGACCCAGTACTTC	CASSLVAGAAGYSETQYF
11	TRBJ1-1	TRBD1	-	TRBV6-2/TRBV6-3	TGTGCCAGCAGGAGACAGGGTGAAGCTTTCTTT	CASRRQGEAFF
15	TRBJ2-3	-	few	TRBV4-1	TGCGCCAGCAGCCAAACCCAGGGCTTCACAGATACGCAGTATTTT	CASSQTQGFTDTQYF
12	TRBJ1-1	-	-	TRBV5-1	TGCGCCAGCAGCTTGGTCGAGGGAAGGGCTTTCTTT	CASSLVEGRAFF
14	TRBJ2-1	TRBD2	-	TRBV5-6	TGTGCCAGCAGCCTTCGGACTAGGAGGAATGAGCAGTTCTTC	CASSLRTRRNEQFF
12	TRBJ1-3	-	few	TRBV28	TGTGCCAGCGGCATATCTGGAAACACCATATATTTT	CASGISGNTIYF
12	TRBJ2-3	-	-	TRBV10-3	TGTGCCATCAGTGGGACTTCAGATACGCAGTATTTT	CAISGTSDTQYF
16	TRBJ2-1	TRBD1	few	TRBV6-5	TGTGCCAGCAGACACCTCCCGGGACAGGGCTACAATGAGCAGTTCTTC	CASRHLPGQGYNEQFF
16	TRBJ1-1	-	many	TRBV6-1	TGTGCCAGCAGTGATGGGACATCGTTCATGAACACTGAAGCTTTCTTT	CASSDGTSFMNTEAFF
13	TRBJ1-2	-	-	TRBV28	TGTGCCAGCAGTTTAGACAAGATCTATGGCTACACCTTC	CASSLDKIYGYTF
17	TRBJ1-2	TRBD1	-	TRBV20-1	TGCAGTGCTAGAGATTCCGGGACAGGCCCGATGAGCTATGGCTACACCTTC	CSARDSGTGPMSYGYTF
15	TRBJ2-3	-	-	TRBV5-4	TGTGCCAGCAGCCGTGAGGCCCTTAGCACAGATACGCAGTATTTT	CASSREALSTDTQYF
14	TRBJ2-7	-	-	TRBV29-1	TGCAGCGTTGTAAGGCCAGAGAGCTCCTACGAGCAGTACTTC	CSVVRPESSYEQYF
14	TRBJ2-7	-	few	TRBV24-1	TGTGCCACCAGTGACGGTATGAACCGGGGCGAGCAGTACTTC	CATSDGMNRGEQYF
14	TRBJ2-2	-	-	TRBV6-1	TGTGCCAGCAGAGGGGACACTTTCACCGGGGAGCTGTTTTTT	CASRGDTFTGELFF
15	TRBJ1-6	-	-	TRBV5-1	TGCGCCAGCAGCTCGGGACCCGAGGAAAATTCACCCCTCCACTTT	CASSSGPEENSPLHF
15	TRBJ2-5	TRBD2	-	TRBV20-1	TGCAGTGCCAACACCGGGACTAGCCTCCAAGAGACCCAGTACTTC	CSANTGTSLQETQYF